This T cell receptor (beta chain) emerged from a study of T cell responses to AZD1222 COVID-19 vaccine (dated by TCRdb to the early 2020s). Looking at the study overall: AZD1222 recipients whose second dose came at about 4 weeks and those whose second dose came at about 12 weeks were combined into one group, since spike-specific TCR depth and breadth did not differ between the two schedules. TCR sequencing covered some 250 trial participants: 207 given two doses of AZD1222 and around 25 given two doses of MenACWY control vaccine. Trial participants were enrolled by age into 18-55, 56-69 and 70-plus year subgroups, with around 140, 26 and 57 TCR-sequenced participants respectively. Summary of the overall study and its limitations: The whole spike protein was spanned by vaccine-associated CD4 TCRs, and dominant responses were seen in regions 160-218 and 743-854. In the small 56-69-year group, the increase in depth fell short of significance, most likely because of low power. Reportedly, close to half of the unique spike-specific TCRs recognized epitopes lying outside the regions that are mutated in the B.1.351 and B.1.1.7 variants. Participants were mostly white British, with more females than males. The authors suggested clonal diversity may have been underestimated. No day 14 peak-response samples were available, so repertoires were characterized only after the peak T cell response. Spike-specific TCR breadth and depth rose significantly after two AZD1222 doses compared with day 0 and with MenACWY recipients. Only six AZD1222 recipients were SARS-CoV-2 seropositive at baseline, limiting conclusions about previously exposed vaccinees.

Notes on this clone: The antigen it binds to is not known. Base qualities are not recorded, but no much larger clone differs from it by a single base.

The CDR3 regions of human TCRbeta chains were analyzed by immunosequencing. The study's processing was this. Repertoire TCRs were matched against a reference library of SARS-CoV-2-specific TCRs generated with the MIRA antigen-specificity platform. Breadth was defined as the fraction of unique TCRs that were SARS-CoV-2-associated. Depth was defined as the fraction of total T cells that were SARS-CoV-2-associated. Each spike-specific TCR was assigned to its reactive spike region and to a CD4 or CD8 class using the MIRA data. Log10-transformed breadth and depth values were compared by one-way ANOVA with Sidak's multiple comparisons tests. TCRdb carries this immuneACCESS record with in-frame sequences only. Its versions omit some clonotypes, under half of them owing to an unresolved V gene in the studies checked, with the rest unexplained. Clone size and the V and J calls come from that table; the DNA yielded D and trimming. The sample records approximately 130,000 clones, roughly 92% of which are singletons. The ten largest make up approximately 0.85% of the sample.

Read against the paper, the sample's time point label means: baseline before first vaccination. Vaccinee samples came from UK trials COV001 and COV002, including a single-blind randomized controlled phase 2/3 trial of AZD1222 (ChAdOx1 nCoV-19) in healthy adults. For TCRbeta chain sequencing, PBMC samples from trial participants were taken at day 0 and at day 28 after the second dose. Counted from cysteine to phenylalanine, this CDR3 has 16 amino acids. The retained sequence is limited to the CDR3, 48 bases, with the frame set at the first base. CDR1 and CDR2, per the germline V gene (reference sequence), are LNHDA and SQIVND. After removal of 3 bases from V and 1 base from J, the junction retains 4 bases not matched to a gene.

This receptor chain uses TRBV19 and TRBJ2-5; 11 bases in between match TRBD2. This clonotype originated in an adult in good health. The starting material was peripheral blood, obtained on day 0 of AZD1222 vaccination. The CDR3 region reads CASSIQTSGVQETQYF. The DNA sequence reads TGTGCCAGTAGTATCCAGACTAGCGGGGTCCAAGAGACCCAGTACTTC. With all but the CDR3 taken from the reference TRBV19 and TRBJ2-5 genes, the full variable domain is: DGGITQSPKYLFRKEGQNVTLSCEQNLNHDAMYWYRQDPGQGLRLIYYSQIVNDFQKGDIAEGYSVSREKKESFPLTVTSAQKNPTAFYLCASSIQTSGVQETQYFGPGTRLLVL.